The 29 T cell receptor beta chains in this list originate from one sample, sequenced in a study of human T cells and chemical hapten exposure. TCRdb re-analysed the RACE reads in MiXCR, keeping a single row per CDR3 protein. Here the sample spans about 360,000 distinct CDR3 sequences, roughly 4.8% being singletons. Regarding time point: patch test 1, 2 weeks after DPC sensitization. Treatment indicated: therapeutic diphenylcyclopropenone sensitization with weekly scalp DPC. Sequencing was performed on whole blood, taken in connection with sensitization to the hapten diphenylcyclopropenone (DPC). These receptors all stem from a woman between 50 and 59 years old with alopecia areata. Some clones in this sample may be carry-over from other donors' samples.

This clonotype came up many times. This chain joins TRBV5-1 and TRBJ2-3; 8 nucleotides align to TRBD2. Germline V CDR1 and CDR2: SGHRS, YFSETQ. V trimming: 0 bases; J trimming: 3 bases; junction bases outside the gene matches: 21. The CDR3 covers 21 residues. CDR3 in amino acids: CASSLAPSVVSRGGGTDTQYF. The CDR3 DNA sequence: TGCGCCAGCAGCTTGGCCCCGTCCGTCGTTTCGAGGGGCGGGGGGACAGATACGCAGTATTTT.

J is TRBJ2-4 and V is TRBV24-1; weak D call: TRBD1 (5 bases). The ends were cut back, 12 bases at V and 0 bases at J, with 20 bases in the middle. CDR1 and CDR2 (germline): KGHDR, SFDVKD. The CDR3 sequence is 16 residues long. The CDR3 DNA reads TGTGCCCCCAAACCGGACACAACGTTAGCCAAAAACATTCAGTACTTC. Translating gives CAPKPDTTLAKNIQYF.

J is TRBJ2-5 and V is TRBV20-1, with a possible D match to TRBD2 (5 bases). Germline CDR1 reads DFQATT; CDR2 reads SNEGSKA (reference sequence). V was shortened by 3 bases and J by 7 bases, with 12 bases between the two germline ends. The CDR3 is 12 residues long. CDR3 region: CSARAPRGTQYF. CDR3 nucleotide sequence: TGCAGTGCTAGGGCCCCTCGGGGGACCCAGTACTTC.

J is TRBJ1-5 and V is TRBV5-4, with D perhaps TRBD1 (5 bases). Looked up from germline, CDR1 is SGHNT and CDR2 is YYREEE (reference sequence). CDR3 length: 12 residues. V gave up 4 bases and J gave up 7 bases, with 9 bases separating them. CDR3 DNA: TGTGCCAGCAGCGATGGGGCCCAGCCCCAGCATTTT. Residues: CASSDGAQPQHF.

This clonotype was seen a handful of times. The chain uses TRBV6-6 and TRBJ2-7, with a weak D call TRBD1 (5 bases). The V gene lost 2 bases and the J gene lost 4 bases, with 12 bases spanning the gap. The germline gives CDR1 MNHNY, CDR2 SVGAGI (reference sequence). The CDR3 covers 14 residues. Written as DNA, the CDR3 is TGTGCCAGCAGTTACATCCCAGGGAAGTACGAGCAGTACTTC. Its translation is CASSYIPGKYEQYF.

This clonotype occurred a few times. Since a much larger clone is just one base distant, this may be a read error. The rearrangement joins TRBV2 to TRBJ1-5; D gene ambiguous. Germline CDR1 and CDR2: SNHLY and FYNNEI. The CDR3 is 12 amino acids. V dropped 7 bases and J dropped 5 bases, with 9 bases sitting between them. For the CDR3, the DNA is TGTGCCAGCAATTTGATGGATCAGCCCCAGCATTTT. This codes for CASNLMDQPQHF.

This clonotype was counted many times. The CDR3: CASSDKRDYRREQYF. In nucleotides, the CDR3 is TGTGCCAGCTCTGACAAACGGGACTACCGTCGGGAGCAGTACTTC. This chain connects TRBV28 to TRBJ2-7, with 7 bases matching TRBD2. Germline V gene lookup returns CDR1 MDHEN and CDR2 SYDVKM. The CDR3 has 15 amino acids. V dropped 8 bases and J dropped 7; count of bases not matched to a gene: 17.

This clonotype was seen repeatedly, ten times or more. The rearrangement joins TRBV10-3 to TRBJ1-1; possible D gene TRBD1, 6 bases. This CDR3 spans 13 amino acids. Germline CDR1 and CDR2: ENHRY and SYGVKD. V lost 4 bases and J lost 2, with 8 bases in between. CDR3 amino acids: CAISGGANTEAFF. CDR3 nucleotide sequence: TGTGCCATCAGTGGGGGGGCTAACACTGAAGCTTTCTTT.

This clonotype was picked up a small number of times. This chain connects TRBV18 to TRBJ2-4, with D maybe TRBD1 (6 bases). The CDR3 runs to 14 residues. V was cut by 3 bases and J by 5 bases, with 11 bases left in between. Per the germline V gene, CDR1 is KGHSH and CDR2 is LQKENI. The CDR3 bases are TGTGCCAGCTCACCCCGGGACACCCAAAACATTCAGTACTTC. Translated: CASSPRDTQNIQYF. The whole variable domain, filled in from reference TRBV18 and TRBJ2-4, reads NAGVMQNPRHLVRRRGQEARLRCSPMKGHSHVYWYRQLPEEGLKFMVYLQKENIIDESGMPKERFSAEFPKEGPSILRIQQVVRGDSAAYFCASSPRDTQNIQYFGAGTRLSVL.

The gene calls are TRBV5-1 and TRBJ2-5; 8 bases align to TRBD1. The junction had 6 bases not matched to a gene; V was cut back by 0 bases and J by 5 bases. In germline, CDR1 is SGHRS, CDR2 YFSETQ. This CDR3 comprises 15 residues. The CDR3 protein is CASSLEGSGGETQYF. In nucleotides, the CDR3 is TGCGCCAGCAGCTTGGAAGGGTCAGGGGGCGAGACCCAGTACTTC. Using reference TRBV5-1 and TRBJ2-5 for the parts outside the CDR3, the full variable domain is KAGVTQTPRYLIKTRGQQVTLSCSPISGHRSVSWYQQTPGQGLQFLFEYFSETQRNKGNFPGRFSGRQFSNSRSEMNVSTLELGDSALYLCASSLEGSGGETQYFGPGTRLLVL.

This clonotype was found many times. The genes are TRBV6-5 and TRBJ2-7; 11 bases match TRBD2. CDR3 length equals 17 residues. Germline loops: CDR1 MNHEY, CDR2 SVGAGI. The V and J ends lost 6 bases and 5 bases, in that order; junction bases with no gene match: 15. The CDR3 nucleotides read TGTGCCAGCAGCCCAAACTTACTAGCGGGAGTCGTCCACGAGCAGTACTTC. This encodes CASSPNLLAGVVHEQYF.

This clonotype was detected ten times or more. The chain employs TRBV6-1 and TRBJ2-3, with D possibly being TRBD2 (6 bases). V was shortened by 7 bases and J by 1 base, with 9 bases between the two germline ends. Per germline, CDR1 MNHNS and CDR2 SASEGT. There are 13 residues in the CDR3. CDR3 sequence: CASIKRGTDTQYF. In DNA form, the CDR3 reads TGTGCCAGCATAAAGCGGGGCACAGATACGCAGTATTTT.

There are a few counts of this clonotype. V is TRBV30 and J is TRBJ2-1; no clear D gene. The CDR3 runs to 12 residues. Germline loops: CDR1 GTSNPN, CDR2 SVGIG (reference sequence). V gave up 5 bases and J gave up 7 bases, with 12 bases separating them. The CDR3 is CAWDTRGNEQFF. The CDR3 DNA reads TGTGCCTGGGACACGAGAGGTAATGAGCAGTTCTTC.

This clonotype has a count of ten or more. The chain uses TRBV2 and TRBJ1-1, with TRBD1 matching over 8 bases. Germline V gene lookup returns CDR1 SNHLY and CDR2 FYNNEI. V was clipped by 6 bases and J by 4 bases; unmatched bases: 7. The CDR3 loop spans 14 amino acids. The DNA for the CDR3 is TGTGCCAGCAGCCAAGACAGGGGCCTCACTGAAGCTTTCTTT. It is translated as CASSQDRGLTEAFF.

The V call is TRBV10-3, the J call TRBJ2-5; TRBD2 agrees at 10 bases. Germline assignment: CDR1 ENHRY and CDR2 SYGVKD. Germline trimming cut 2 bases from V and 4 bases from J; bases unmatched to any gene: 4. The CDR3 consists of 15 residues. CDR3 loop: CAISERVAGGETQYF. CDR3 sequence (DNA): TGTGCCATCAGTGAGAGGGTAGCGGGAGGAGAGACCCAGTACTTC.

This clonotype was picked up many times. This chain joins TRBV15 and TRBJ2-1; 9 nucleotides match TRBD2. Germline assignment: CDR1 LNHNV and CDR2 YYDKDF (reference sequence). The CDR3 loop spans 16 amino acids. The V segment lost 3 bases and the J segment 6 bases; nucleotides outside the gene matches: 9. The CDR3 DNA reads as TGTGCCACCAGCAGGGATAGCGGGGGAAGTTTCAATGAGCAGTTCTTC. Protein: CATSRDSGGSFNEQFF.

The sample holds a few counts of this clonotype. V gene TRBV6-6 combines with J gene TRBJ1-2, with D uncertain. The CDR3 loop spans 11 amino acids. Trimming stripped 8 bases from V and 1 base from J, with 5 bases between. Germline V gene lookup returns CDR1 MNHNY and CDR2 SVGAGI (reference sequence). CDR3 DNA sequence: TGTGCCAGCCAGGTTAACTATGGCTACACCTTC. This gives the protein CASQVNYGYTF.

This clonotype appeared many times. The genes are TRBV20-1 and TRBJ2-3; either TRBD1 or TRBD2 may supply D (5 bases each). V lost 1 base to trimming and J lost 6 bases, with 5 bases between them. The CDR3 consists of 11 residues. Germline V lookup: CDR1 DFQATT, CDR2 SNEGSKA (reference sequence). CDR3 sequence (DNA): TGCAGTGCTAGAGGGGGGGATACGCAGTATTTT. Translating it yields CSARGGDTQYF.

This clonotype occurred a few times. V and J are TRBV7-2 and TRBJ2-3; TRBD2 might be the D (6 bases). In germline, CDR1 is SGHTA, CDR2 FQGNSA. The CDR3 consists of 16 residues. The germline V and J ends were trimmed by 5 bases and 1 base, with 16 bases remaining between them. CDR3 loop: CASSPRMAGRTDTQYF. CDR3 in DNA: TGTGCCAGCAGCCCCCGGATGGCGGGACGCACAGATACGCAGTATTTT.

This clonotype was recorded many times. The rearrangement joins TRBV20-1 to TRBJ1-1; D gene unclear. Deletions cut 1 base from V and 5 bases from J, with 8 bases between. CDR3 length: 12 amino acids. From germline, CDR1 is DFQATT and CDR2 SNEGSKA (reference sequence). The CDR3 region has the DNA TGCAGTGCTAGAGCCGTCGGGACTGAAGCTTTCTTT. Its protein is CSARAVGTEAFF.

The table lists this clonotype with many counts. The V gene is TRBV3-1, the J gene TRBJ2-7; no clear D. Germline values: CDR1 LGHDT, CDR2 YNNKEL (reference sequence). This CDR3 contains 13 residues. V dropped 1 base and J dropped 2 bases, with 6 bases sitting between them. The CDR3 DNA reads TGTGCCAGCAGCCAAGTAGGACCCTACGAGCAGTACTTC. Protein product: CASSQVGPYEQYF.

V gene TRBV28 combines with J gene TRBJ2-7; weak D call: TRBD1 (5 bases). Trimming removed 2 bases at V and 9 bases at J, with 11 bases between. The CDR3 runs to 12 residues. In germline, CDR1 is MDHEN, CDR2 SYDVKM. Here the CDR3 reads CASSLRGKGQYF. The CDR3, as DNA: TGTGCCAGCAGTTTAAGGGGAAAGGGGCAGTACTTC.

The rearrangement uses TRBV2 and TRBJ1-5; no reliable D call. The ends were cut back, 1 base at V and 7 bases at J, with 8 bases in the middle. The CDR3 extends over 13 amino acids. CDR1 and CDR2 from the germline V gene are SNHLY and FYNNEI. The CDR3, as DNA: TGTGCCAGCAGTGAAGAGGGTTCCCAGCCCCAGCATTTT. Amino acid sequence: CASSEEGSQPQHF.

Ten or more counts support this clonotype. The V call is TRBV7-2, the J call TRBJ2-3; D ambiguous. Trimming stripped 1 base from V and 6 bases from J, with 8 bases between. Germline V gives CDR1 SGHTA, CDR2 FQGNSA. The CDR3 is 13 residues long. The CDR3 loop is CASSLVLGDTQYF. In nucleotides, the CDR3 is TGTGCCAGCAGCTTAGTATTAGGGGATACGCAGTATTTT.

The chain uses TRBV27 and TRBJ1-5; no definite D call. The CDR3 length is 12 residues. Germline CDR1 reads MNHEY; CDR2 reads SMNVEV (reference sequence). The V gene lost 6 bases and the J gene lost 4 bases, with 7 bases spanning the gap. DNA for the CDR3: TGTGCCAGCAGCCCACGTAATCAGCCCCAGCATTTT. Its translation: CASSPRNQPQHF.

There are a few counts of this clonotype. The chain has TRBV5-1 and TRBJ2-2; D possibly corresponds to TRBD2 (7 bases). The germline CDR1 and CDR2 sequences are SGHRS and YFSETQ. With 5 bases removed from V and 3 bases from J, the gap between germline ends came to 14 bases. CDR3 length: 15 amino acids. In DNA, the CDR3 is TGCGCCAGCAGTCCGGCGGGGGCAGACACCGGGGAGCTGTTTTTT. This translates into CASSPAGADTGELFF.

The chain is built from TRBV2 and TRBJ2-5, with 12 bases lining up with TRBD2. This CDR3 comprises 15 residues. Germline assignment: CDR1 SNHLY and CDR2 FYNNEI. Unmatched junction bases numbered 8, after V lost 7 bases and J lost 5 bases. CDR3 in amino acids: CASTLLAGGRETQYF. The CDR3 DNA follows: TGTGCCAGCACCCTTCTAGCGGGGGGGCGGGAGACCCAGTACTTC.

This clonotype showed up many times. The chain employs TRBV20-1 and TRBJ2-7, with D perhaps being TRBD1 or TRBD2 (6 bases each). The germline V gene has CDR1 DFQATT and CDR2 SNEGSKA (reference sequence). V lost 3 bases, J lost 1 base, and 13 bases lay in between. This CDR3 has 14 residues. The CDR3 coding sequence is TGCAGTGCTAGGCAGAGGGGGGTTTCCTACGAGCAGTACTTC. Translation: CSARQRGVSYEQYF.

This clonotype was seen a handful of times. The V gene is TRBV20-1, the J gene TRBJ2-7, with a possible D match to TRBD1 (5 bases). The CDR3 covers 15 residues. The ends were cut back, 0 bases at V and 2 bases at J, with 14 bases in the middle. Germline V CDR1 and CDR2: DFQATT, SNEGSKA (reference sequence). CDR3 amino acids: CSARDIRTNPYEQYF. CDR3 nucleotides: TGCAGTGCTAGAGACATCAGGACAAACCCCTACGAGCAGTACTTC.